This T cell receptor beta chain was profiled in a study of T cell changes during pregnancy in multiple sclerosis. Sequencing was performed with immunoSEQ multiplex PCR; in TCRdb, only in-frame clones are kept and a portion is missing. The sample holds 30,000 to 45,000 clones, over 80% seen once. Germline-derived CDR1 and CDR2 are SEHNR and FQNEAQ (reference sequence). Trimming shortened V by 7 bases and J by 0 bases, and 1 base separated the two germline ends. The CDR3 has 12 amino acids. The genes are TRBV7-9 and TRBJ2-6; D is uncertain. Sequencing was done on a sample of PBMCs (not recorded whether the cells were cultured). This sequence was found in a female donor with multiple sclerosis, enrolled in a pregnancy study. CDR3 sequence: CASISGANVLTF. In DNA, the CDR3 is TGTGCCAGCATCTCTGGGGCCAACGTCCTGACTTTC.